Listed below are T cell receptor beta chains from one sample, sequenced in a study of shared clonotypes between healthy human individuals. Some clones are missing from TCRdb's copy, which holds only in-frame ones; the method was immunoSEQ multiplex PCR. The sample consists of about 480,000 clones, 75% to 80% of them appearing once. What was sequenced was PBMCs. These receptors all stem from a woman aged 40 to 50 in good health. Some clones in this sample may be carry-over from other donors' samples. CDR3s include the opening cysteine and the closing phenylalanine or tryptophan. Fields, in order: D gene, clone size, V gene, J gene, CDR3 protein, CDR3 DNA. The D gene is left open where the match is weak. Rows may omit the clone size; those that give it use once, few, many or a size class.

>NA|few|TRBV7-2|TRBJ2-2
CASSLGLLGTGELFF
TGTGCCAGCAGCTTAGGCCTGTTGGGCACCGGGGAGCTGTTTTTT
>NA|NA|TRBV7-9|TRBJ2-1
CASSPLAETDNEQFF
TGTGCCAGCAGCCCACTAGCAGAAACCGACAATGAGCAGTTCTTC
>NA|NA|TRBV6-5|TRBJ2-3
CASSYSEGRDTQYF
TGTGCCAGCAGTTACTCGGAGGGGAGAGATACGCAGTATTTT
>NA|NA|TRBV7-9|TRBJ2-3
CASSLTELNSHHTDTQYF
TGTGCCAGCAGCCTAACGGAGCTTAACTCGCACCACACAGATACGCAGTATTTT
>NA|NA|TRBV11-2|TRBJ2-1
CASSLVQGFGNEQFF
TGTGCCAGCAGCTTAGTACAGGGTTTTGGCAATGAGCAGTTCTTC
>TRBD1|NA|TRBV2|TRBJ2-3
CASNIYRGAQYF
TGTGCCAGCAACATATACAGGGGAGCGCAGTATTTT
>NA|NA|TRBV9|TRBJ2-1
CASSVGPTDNEQFF
TGTGCCAGCAGCGTAGGACCAACCGACAATGAGCAGTTCTTC
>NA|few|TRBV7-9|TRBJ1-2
CASSLWQGHGYTF
TGTGCCAGCAGCTTATGGCAGGGCCATGGCTACACCTTC
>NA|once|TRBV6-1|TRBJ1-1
CASSEGGSNTEAFF
TGTGCCAGCAGTGAAGGGGGATCTAACACTGAAGCTTTCTTT
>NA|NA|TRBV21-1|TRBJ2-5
CASSKGAAGGTQETQYF
TGTGCCAGCAGCAAAGGGGCCGCGGGAGGTACCCAAGAGACCCAGTACTTC
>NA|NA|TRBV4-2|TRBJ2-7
CASSQEGGVADLTYEQYF
TGTGCCAGCAGCCAAGAAGGAGGAGTAGCGGACCTGACCTACGAGCAGTACTTC
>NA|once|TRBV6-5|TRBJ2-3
CASSSAGYTQYF
TGTGCCAGCAGTTCGGCGGGATATACGCAGTATTTT
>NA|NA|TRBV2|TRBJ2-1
CASSERENSYNEQFF
TGTGCCAGCAGTGAACGGGAGAACTCCTACAATGAGCAGTTCTTC
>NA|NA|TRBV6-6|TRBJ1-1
CASSLNGLAEAFF
TGTGCCAGCAGCCTCAACGGGTTAGCGGAAGCTTTCTTT
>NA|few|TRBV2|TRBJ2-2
CASNGDSQGELFF
TGTGCCAGCAATGGGGACTCTCAGGGGGAGCTGTTTTTT
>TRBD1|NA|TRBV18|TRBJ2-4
CASSPWTGENIQYF
TGTGCCAGCTCACCATGGACAGGGGAAAACATTCAGTACTTC
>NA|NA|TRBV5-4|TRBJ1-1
CASSRARVNTEAFF
TGTGCCAGCAGCCGAGCAAGAGTGAACACTGAAGCTTTCTTT
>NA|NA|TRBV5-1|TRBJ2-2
CASSLEGLELFF
TGCGCCAGCAGCTTAGAGGGACTGGAGCTGTTTTTT
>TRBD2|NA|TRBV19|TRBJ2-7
CASSILAGVRYEQYF
TGTGCCAGTAGTATACTAGCGGGAGTTCGCTACGAGCAGTACTTC
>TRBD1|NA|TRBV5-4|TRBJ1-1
CASSSGQENTEAFF
TGTGCCAGCAGCTCAGGACAGGAGAACACTGAAGCTTTCTTT
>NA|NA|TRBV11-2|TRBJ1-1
CASSLALRGTEAFF
TGTGCCAGCAGCTTAGCTCTTCGCGGCACTGAAGCTTTCTTT
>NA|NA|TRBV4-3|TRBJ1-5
CASSQDLSNQPQHF
TGCGCCAGCAGCCAAGATTTGAGCAATCAGCCCCAGCATTTT
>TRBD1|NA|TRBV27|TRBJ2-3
CASSSTQGSGTDTQYF
TGTGCCAGCAGTTCAACACAGGGGAGCGGCACAGATACGCAGTATTTT
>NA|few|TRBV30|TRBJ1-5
CAWSVGGHQPQHF
TGTGCCTGGAGTGTAGGGGGGCATCAGCCCCAGCATTTT
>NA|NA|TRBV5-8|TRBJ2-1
CASSPGFLGDEQFF
TGTGCCAGCAGCCCGGGGTTCCTGGGTGATGAGCAGTTCTTC
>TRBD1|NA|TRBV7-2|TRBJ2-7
CASSPSGQVYEQYF
TGTGCCAGCAGTCCCTCGGGACAGGTCTACGAGCAGTACTTC
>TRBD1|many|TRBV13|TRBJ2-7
CASRMTGKYEQYF
TGTGCCAGCAGAATGACAGGGAAGTACGAGCAGTACTTC
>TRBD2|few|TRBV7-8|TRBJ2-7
CASSSRLAATYEQYF
TGTGCCAGCAGCTCACGACTAGCGGCTACCTACGAGCAGTACTTC
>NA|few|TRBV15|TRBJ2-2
CATSTDGESGELFF
TGTGCCACCAGCACAGATGGGGAATCCGGGGAGCTGTTTTTT
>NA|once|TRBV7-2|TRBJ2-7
CASSSHPVGLPYEQYF
TGTGCCAGCAGCTCCCACCCAGTTGGGTTGCCTTACGAGCAGTACTTC
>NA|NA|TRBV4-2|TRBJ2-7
CASSVTVSSYEQYF
TGTGCCAGCAGCGTGACAGTCAGCTCCTACGAGCAGTACTTC
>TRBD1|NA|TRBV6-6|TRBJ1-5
CASMPTGANQPQHF
TGTGCCAGTATGCCCACAGGGGCCAATCAGCCCCAGCATTTT
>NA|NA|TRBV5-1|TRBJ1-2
CASSLETGLRYTF
TGCGCCAGCAGCTTGGAAACAGGCCTGCGCTACACCTTC
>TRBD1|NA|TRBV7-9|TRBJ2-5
CASLRQGQEAQYF
TGTGCCAGCCTAAGACAGGGGCAAGAGGCCCAGTACTTC
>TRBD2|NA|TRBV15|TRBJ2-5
CATSRPSGGRRTETQYF
TGTGCCACCAGCAGACCCTCGGGCGGGAGAAGGACGGAGACCCAGTACTTC
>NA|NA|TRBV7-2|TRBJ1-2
CASSSPAGYGYTF
TGTGCCAGCAGCTCACCAGCAGGCTATGGCTACACCTTC
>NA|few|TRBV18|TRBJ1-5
CASSRAQDQPQHF
TGTGCCAGCTCACGAGCACAGGATCAGCCCCAGCATTTT
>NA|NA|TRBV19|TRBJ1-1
CASSMATASFF
TGTGCCAGTAGTATGGCGACGGCCTCTTTCTTT
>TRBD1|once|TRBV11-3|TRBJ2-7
CASSPSGQTYEQYF
TGTGCCAGCAGCCCGTCGGGACAGACCTACGAGCAGTACTTC
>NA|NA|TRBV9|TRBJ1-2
CASSVDPAVYGYTF
TGTGCCAGCAGCGTAGATCCGGCTGTCTATGGCTACACCTTC
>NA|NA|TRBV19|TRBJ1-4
CASSPGHVATNEKLFF
TGTGCCAGTAGTCCCGGACACGTTGCAACTAATGAAAAACTGTTTTTT
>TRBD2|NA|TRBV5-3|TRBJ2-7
CARSRGLAVPSYEQYF
TGTGCCAGAAGCCGGGGACTAGCGGTGCCCTCCTACGAGCAGTACTTC
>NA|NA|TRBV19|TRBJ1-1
CASSITEFTEAFF
TGTGCCAGTAGTATAACGGAGTTCACTGAAGCTTTCTTT
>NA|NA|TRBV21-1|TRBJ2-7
CASSKVTGPYEQYF
TGTGCCAGCAGCAAAGTTACAGGACCCTACGAGCAGTACTTC
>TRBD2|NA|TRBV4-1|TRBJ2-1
CASSQEVLAGGNEQFF
TGCGCCAGCAGCCAAGAAGTGCTAGCGGGAGGAAATGAGCAGTTCTTC
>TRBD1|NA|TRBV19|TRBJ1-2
CASSIGRGTGTNYGYTF
TGTGCCAGTAGTATTGGACGCGGGACAGGAACTAACTATGGCTACACCTTC
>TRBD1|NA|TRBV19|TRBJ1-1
CASSHGQAVNTEAFF
TGTGCCAGTAGTCACGGACAGGCTGTGAACACTGAAGCTTTCTTT
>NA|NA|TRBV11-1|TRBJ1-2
CASSGQAGNGYTF
TGTGCCAGCAGCGGACAAGCAGGAAATGGCTACACCTTC
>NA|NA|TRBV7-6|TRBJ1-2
CASSPTPGSYGYTF
TGTGCCAGCAGCCCGACCCCGGGTAGCTATGGCTACACCTTC
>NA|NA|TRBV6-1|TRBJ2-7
CASSEFGGPRTKNEQYF
TGTGCCAGCAGTGAATTTGGTGGTCCCCGCACAAAGAACGAGCAGTACTTC
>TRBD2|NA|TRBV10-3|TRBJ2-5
CAISSPGGETQYF
TGTGCCATCAGTTCTCCCGGGGGGGAGACCCAGTACTTC